The T cell receptor beta chain under discussion was sequenced for a study of T cells after yellow fever vaccination. Study as a whole: The SMART-Seq v4 Ultra Low Input method served to prepare the low-cell-number fractions.

The study, taken as a whole, reports: Most clones from primary vaccination were detected again post-booster (about 96% CD4, 88% CD8).

TCRdb used MiXCR to reprocess the 5' RACE reads, holding one entry per CDR3 protein. The sample carries some 350,000 distinct CDR3 sequences, around 3.9% recorded once. Worth noting for this clonotype: What it binds is not known.

This receptor was obtained from a man aged 18 to 29 who received the YFV17D yellow fever vaccine. Source: PBMCs, taken 5 days after the yellow fever booster vaccination.

CDR3: CAHTPRMGGETQYF. The CDR3 coding sequence is TGTGCCCACACGCCGCGGATGGGAGGAGAGACCCAGTACTTC. This chain connects TRBV6-4 to TRBJ2-5; tentative D call: TRBD2 (6 bases). The germline CDR1 and CDR2 sequences are MRHNA and SNTAGT. CDR3 length: 14 amino acids. Deletions cut 11 bases from V and 4 bases from J, with 20 bases between.